This TCR beta chain was captured in a study of cytomegalovirus exposure and HLA in healthy donors. The study, taken as a whole, reports: That first-cohort TCR clusters tended to co-occur in the approximately 110 validation repertoires was found in a later analysis. Most TCR sequences proved rare, with some public TCRs found in many donors.

The assay was immunoSEQ multiplex PCR, and TCRdb's table has in-frame clones only and misses some. The data contain under 250,000 clones, about 90% of them singletons. V shed 6 bases and J shed 1 base, with 15 bases lying between them. The CDR3 covers 15 residues. Germline V gene lookup returns CDR1 MNHEY and CDR2 SMNVEV (reference sequence). Concerning this clone: Its antigen is unknown.

This receptor was obtained from a man between 18 and 35 years old in good health and CMV-seropositive. The V and J genes are TRBV27 and TRBJ2-5; D may be TRBD2 (6 bases). The sequenced material came from PBMCs. The CDR3 DNA reads TGTGCCAGCAGCCTAAGGCGGGACCCCCAAGAGACCCAGTACTTC. Protein product: CASSLRRDPQETQYF.